Below are 5 T cell receptor beta chains sequenced from a single sample in a study of OX40 agonist ivuxolimab in advanced cancers. The assay was immunoSEQ multiplex PCR, and TCRdb's table has in-frame clones only and misses some. The table shows some 64,000 clones, with 84% occurring only once. Sequences were derived from CD4+ or CD8+ T cells sorted from blood, sampled in a trial of the OX40 agonist ivuxolimab. The receptors derive from an adult with an advanced solid tumor such as melanoma, head and neck, liver or kidney cancer.

This clone showed up many times. The chain uses TRBV10-3 and TRBJ2-7; 10 bases align to TRBD2. Germline-derived CDR1 and CDR2 are ENHRY and SYGVKD. The CDR3 runs to 16 residues. Germline trimming cut 6 bases from V and 3 bases from J; bases unmatched to any gene: 11. CDR3 DNA: TGTGCCATCAGGAACCCGTCCGGGACTAGCGACTACGAGCAGTACTTC. This gives the protein CAIRNPSGTSDYEQYF.

The chain's CDR3 is CASSLRGAASSGNTIYF. DNA of the CDR3: TGTGCCAGCAGCTTAAGGGGGGCAGCCAGCTCTGGAAACACCATATATTTT. The rearrangement uses TRBV7-9 and TRBJ1-3; maybe TRBD1 (6 bases). The length of the CDR3 is 17 residues. The V gene lost 2 bases and the J gene lost 0 bases, with 14 bases spanning the gap. CDR1 and CDR2 (germline): SEHNR, FQNEAQ (reference sequence).

This chain joins TRBV2 and TRBJ2-1; D uncertain. This CDR3 is 12 amino acids long. In germline, CDR1 is SNHLY, CDR2 FYNNEI. V shed 5 bases and J shed 5 bases, with 7 bases lying between them. CDR3 in amino acids: CASSYTDNEQFF. CDR3 nucleotides: TGTGCCAGCAGTTACACGGACAATGAGCAGTTCTTC.

V gene TRBV11-3 combines with J gene TRBJ2-7, with a weak D call TRBD1 (5 bases). The CDR3 sequence is 14 residues long. Trimming cost V 3 bases and J 1 base, with 10 bases left between them. Germline CDR1 reads SGHNT; CDR2 reads YENEEA. The CDR3 DNA reads as TGTGCCAGCAGCTTCAAGGGGTTTTCCTACGAGCAGTACTTC. Its translation is CASSFKGFSYEQYF.

V is TRBV5-1 and J is TRBJ1-5, with TRBD1 as a possible D gene (5 bases). Per the germline V gene, CDR1 is SGHRS and CDR2 is YFSETQ. This CDR3 has 16 residues. Trimming removed 2 bases from V and 3 bases from J, with 15 bases in between. CDR3 DNA: TGCGCCAGCAGCTTACTTCCGGGACTGAACAATCAGCCCCAGCATTTT. As protein: CASSLLPGLNNQPQHF.